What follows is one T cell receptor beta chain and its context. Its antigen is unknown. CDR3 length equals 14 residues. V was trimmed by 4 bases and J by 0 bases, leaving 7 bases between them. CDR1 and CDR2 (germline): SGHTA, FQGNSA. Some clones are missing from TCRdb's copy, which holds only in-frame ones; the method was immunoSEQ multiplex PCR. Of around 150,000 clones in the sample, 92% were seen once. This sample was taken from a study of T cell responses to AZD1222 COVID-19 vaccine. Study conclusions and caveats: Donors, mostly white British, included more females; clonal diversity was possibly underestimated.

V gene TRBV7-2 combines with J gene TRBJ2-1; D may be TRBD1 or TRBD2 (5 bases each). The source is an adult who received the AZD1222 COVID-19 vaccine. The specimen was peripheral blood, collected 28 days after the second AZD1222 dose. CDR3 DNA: TGTGCCAGCAGCTCGAGGGGCTCCTACAATGAGCAGTTCTTC. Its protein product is CASSSRGSYNEQFF.